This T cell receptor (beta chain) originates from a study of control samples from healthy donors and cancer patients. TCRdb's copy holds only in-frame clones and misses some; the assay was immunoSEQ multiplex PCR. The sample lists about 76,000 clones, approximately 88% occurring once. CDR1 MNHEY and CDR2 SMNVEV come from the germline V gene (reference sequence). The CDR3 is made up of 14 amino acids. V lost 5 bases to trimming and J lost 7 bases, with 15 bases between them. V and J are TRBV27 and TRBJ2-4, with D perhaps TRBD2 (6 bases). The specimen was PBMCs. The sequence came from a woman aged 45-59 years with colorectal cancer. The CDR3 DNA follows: TGTGCCAGCAGTCCCCCCGGGAGAGGGAACATTCAGTACTTC. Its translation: CASSPPGRGNIQYF.